The 15 T cell receptor beta chains presented below share a single source sample, sequenced in a study of T-cell memory formation after mild COVID-19. TCRdb passed the 5' RACE reads through MiXCR, listing each CDR3 protein once. This table has 100,000 to 150,000 distinct CDR3 sequences, about 6% appearing once. What was sequenced was PBMCs or a T cell subset sorted from them (not recorded which). The receptors derive from an adult woman who had mild COVID-19 (a few samples of this study predate the infection). Cell type and time point are not known.

This clonotype has only a few counts. The rearrangement joins TRBV29-1 to TRBJ1-1, with D perhaps matching TRBD1 (5 bases). Per germline, CDR1 SQVTM and CDR2 ANQGSEA. Trimming left V 1 base short and J 3 bases short, with 9 bases between. There are 13 residues in the CDR3. CDR3 sequence (DNA): TGCAGCGTTGAAGGGGGCGCAGACACTGAAGCTTTCTTT. Translated, it gives CSVEGGADTEAFF.

This CDR3 reads CAWRGRGQSTYNSPLHF. As DNA, the CDR3 is TGTGCCTGGAGGGGACGTGGACAGTCGACCTATAATTCACCCCTCCACTTT. The chain uses TRBV30 and TRBJ1-6; possible D gene TRBD1, 6 bases. Between the trimmed V and J ends, which lost 3 bases and 2 bases, there was a span of 17 bases. The length of the CDR3 is 17 residues. Germline lookup yields CDR1 GTSNPN and CDR2 SVGIG (reference sequence).

There are a few counts of this clonotype. This rearrangement joins TRBV20-1 to TRBJ2-3; 12 bases are a match to TRBD2. This CDR3 comprises 17 residues. V dropped 3 bases and J dropped 1; count of bases not matched to a gene: 8. Germline assignment: CDR1 DFQATT and CDR2 SNEGSKA (reference sequence). CDR3 region: CSARASGRARGTDTQYF. The CDR3 DNA follows: TGCAGTGCTAGGGCTAGCGGGAGGGCAAGAGGCACAGATACGCAGTATTTT.

This clonotype appeared a few times. The chain is built from TRBV9 and TRBJ1-1, with D hard to call. The CDR3 loop spans 14 amino acids. In germline, CDR1 is SGDLS, CDR2 YYNGEE. V was shortened by 2 bases and J by 0 bases, with 8 bases between the two germline ends. Here the CDR3 reads CASSVGYMNTEAFF. The CDR3 coding sequence is TGTGCCAGCAGCGTCGGGTACATGAACACTGAAGCTTTCTTT.

This clonotype was detected only a few times. The V call is TRBV5-1, the J call TRBJ2-7, with 7 positions matching TRBD1. Germline CDR1 reads SGHRS; CDR2 reads YFSETQ. V trimming: 4 bases; J trimming: 2 bases; junction bases outside the gene matches: 9. CDR3 length equals 15 residues. The CDR3: CASSPAGTAAYEQYF. DNA for the CDR3: TGCGCCAGCAGCCCTGCCGGGACAGCCGCCTACGAGCAGTACTTC.

V is TRBV30 and J is TRBJ2-3; possibly TRBD1 for D (5 bases). CDR1 is GTSNPN and CDR2 is SVGIG in the germline V gene (reference sequence). V shed 3 bases and J shed 6 bases, with 25 bases lying between them. The CDR3 is 17 amino acids. CDR3 residues: CAWRHRVYGHNGDTQYF. The DNA for the CDR3 is TGTGCCTGGAGGCATAGAGTTTATGGACACAACGGCGATACGCAGTATTTT.

This clonotype was seen only a few times. The chain recombines TRBV6-1 with TRBJ2-3; 10 bases line up with TRBD2. The CDR3 consists of 17 residues. The V segment lost 5 bases and the J segment 2 bases; nucleotides outside the gene matches: 10. Germline V gene data show CDR1 as MNHNS and CDR2 as SASEGT. CDR3 nucleotides: TGTGCCAGCAGTCAGTATAGGACTAGCGGAAACACAGATACGCAGTATTTT. This gives the protein CASSQYRTSGNTDTQYF.

The V and J genes are TRBV29-1 and TRBJ2-1; D tentatively fits TRBD1 or TRBD2 (5 bases each). Germline lookup yields CDR1 SQVTM and CDR2 ANQGSEA. V shed 8 bases and J shed 9 bases, with 17 bases lying between them. The CDR3 consists of 12 residues. The CDR3: CSYRGAASEQFF. The CDR3, as DNA: TGCAGCTATAGAGGGGCCGCTAGTGAGCAGTTCTTC.

Points on this clonotype: A much larger clone lies a single base off, so this may be a read error. This sequence joins TRBV7-2 and TRBJ2-2; weak D call: TRBD2 (5 bases). V lost 2 bases and J lost 0, with 7 bases in between. The CDR3 sequence is 15 residues long. The germline gives CDR1 SGHTA, CDR2 FQGNSA. This chain's CDR3 is CASSLIGANTGELFF. Written as DNA, the CDR3 is TGTGCCAGCAGCTTAATCGGGGCGAACACCGGGGAGCTGTTTTTT.

This clonotype was detected only a few times. The CDR3 reads CASIVLQGAYQPQHF. The CDR3, as DNA: TGTGCCAGCATTGTGTTACAGGGGGCCTATCAGCCCCAGCATTTT. This chain uses TRBV25-1 with TRBJ1-5; 9 nucleotides match TRBD1. The CDR3 loop spans 15 amino acids. CDR1 and CDR2 from the germline V gene are MGHDK and SYGVNS. Trimming removed 7 bases from V and 5 bases from J; junction bases left unmatched: 9.

The chain couples TRBV29-1 to TRBJ1-2, with D possibly TRBD1 on 5 matching bases. The CDR3 spans 16 residues. The germline V and J ends were trimmed by 5 bases and 1 base, with 20 bases remaining between them. Germline V gene data show CDR1 as SQVTM and CDR2 as ANQGSEA. The CDR3 region has the DNA TGCAGCGTTCCCGGGACTCACGGACTCGTTAACTATGGCTACACCTTC. This encodes CSVPGTHGLVNYGYTF.

Ten or more counts support this clonotype. V and J are TRBV12-3 or TRBV12-4 and TRBJ2-1, with D hard to call. This CDR3 spans 10 amino acids. Between the trimmed V and J ends, which lost 3 bases and 9 bases, there was a span of 3 bases. CDR3 loop: CASSLCEQFF. In DNA form, the CDR3 reads TGTGCCAGCAGTTTGTGTGAGCAGTTCTTC.

The chain carries TRBV3-1 and TRBJ2-1; D perhaps matches TRBD2 (6 bases). Germline V CDR1 and CDR2: LGHDT, YNNKEL (reference sequence). The CDR3 length is 14 residues. Trimming took off 4 bases at V and 5 bases at J, with 12 bases between the two ends. The CDR3 DNA is TGTGCCAGCAGCCCGTGGGGGGTGCACAATGAGCAGTTCTTC. It is translated as CASSPWGVHNEQFF.

This clonotype was detected only a few times. The V gene is TRBV7-8, the J gene TRBJ2-7, with D uncertain. CDR1 is SGHVS and CDR2 is FQNEAQ in the germline V gene. CDR3 length: 15 amino acids. The V gene lost 2 bases and the J gene lost 4 bases, with 15 bases spanning the gap. The DNA of the CDR3 is TGTGCCAGCAGCTTAACGAGGTCTTCCTTATACGAGCAGTACTTC. As protein: CASSLTRSSLYEQYF.

The gene calls are TRBV3-1 and TRBJ2-7; the D is unclear. The CDR3 extends over 12 amino acids. Trimming shortened V by 6 bases and J by 5 bases, and 11 bases separated the two germline ends. Per the germline V gene, CDR1 is LGHDT and CDR2 is YNNKEL (reference sequence). The CDR3 DNA sequence: TGTGCCAGCAGTCTTTTGGGGAACGAGCAGTACTTC. Its translation: CASSLLGNEQYF.